The 12 T cell receptor beta chains reported below all come from one sample, sequenced in a study of shared clonotypes between healthy human individuals. Using immunoSEQ multiplex PCR, the repertoire was profiled, and TCRdb retains in-frame clones only, with some absent. The profile covers 800,000 or so clones, with 96% appearing a single time and under 0.3% taken by the ten largest. Naive CD8 cells were CD45RO-negative, positively selected for CCR7, excluding terminally differentiated effector memory CD45RA+ cells. Sequenced material: naive CD8+ T cells sorted from blood. These receptors were obtained from a man aged 25-40 years in good health.

The V and J genes are TRBV19 and TRBJ1-5; no clear D gene. This CDR3 has 16 residues. Germline lookup yields CDR1 LNHDA and CDR2 SQIVND (reference sequence). The germline V and J ends were trimmed by 4 bases and 0 bases, with 13 bases remaining between them. The CDR3 nucleotides are TGTGCCAGTAGTACCTCCGAGGGCTATAGCAATCAGCCCCAGCATTTT. Translation: CASSTSEGYSNQPQHF.

V is TRBV6-5 and J is TRBJ2-7; D is uncertain. The CDR3 consists of 14 residues. The ends were cut back, 4 bases at V and 2 bases at J, with 12 bases in the middle. CDR1 is MNHEY, CDR2 SVGAGI, per germline. Here the CDR3 reads CASSSSRGTYEQYF. CDR3 DNA sequence: TGTGCCAGCAGTTCCTCCCGAGGCACCTACGAGCAGTACTTC.

This sequence joins TRBV5-1 and TRBJ1-5; D is possibly TRBD1 (5 bases). V was cut by 1 base and J by 3 bases, with 11 bases left in between. The CDR3 runs to 15 residues. Germline V CDR1 and CDR2: SGHRS, YFSETQ. CDR3 in amino acids: CASSLRGDPNQPQHF. The CDR3 bases are TGCGCCAGCAGCTTGAGAGGGGATCCCAATCAGCCCCAGCATTTT.

The rearrangement joins TRBV6-1 to TRBJ1-4, with D unclear. Germline V gene data show CDR1 as MNHNS and CDR2 as SASEGT. V dropped 6 bases and J dropped 6 bases, with 14 bases sitting between them. The CDR3 totals 14 residues. CDR3 DNA sequence: TGTGCCAGCAGCCCCGGGAGGCGGGATGAAAAACTGTTTTTT. Translated, it gives CASSPGRRDEKLFF.

The chain carries TRBV4-1 and TRBJ2-2; the D gene is possibly TRBD1 (7 bases). The V gene lost 4 bases and the J gene lost 2 bases, with 23 bases spanning the gap. Germline-derived CDR1 and CDR2 are MGHRA and YSYEKL. The CDR3 spans 19 residues. DNA for the CDR3: TGCGCCAGCAGCCCTGGCATCACGGGGGCAGGGGGAAACACCGGGGAGCTGTTTTTT. Protein: CASSPGITGAGGNTGELFF.

On this clone itself: Other DNA sequences from this sample encode an identical CDR3 as well. The chain has TRBV27 and TRBJ1-5; no firm D call. The V end was cut by 2 bases, the J end by 3 bases, with 5 bases between. The CDR3 totals 13 residues. Germline CDR1 MNHEY, CDR2 SMNVEV (reference sequence). Here the CDR3 reads CASSLKSNQPQHF. CDR3 bases: TGTGCCAGCAGTTTAAAGTCCAATCAGCCCCAGCATTTT.

The V and J genes are TRBV7-9 and TRBJ2-2; D might be TRBD2 (6 bases). The CDR3 spans 15 residues. CDR1 SEHNR and CDR2 FQNEAQ come from the germline V gene (reference sequence). Trimming took 0 bases from V and 8 from J, leaving 13 bases between them. CDR3 loop: CASSLAPGVWGELFF. The CDR3 bases are TGTGCCAGCAGCTTAGCGCCGGGAGTTTGGGGGGAGCTGTTTTTT.

The V call is TRBV29-1, the J call TRBJ1-4; 9 nucleotides agree with TRBD1. In germline, CDR1 is SQVTM, CDR2 ANQGSEA. The length of the CDR3 is 13 residues. V trimming: 5 bases; J trimming: 7 bases; junction bases outside the gene matches: 5. The CDR3 reads CSVRTGAAEKLFF. In nucleotides, the CDR3 is TGCAGCGTTCGGACAGGGGCTGCTGAAAAACTGTTTTTT.

The genes are TRBV29-1 and TRBJ2-7; possibly TRBD1 for D (6 bases). Trimming removed 6 bases from V and 1 base from J, with 10 bases in between. Germline V gene lookup returns CDR1 SQVTM and CDR2 ANQGSEA. The CDR3 has 12 residues. The CDR3 DNA is TGCAGCGTCTTCAGGGGATCCTACGAGCAGTACTTC. This sequence encodes CSVFRGSYEQYF.

The table lists this clone with a count of one. V usage is TRBV2 and J usage is TRBJ2-1, with D hard to call. The CDR3 extends over 15 amino acids. Germline V gives CDR1 SNHLY, CDR2 FYNNEI. Trimming cost V 3 bases and J 7 bases, with 16 bases left between them. CDR3 loop: CASSDWTHLGNEQFF. The CDR3 coding sequence is TGTGCCAGCAGTGATTGGACCCACCTCGGTAATGAGCAGTTCTTC.

The CDR3 nucleotides are TGTGCCAGCAGCCCCTCGGGACCCTCATCCGAGCAGTACTTC. Protein sequence: CASSPSGPSSEQYF. The chain has TRBV7-6 and TRBJ2-7; D may be TRBD1 or TRBD2 (5 bases each). Trimming stripped 5 bases from V and 6 bases from J, with 17 bases between. Germline loops: CDR1 SGHVS, CDR2 FNYEAQ. There are 14 residues in the CDR3. Looking up the rest from reference TRBV7-6 and TRBJ2-7 gives the full variable domain: GAGVSQSPRYKVTKRGQDVALRCDPISGHVSLYWYRQALGQGPEFLTYFNYEAQQDKSGLPNDRFSAERPEGSISTLTIQRTEQRDSAMYRCASSPSGPSSEQYFGPGTRLTVT.

The chain couples TRBV13 to TRBJ2-2, with no clear D. This CDR3 has 16 amino acids. V shed 0 bases and J shed 6 bases, with 14 bases lying between them. From germline, CDR1 is PRHDT and CDR2 FYEKMQ (reference sequence). The CDR3 DNA follows: TGTGCCAGCAGCTTAGGATCGGGTCCAGAACCCGGGGAGCTGTTTTTT. Protein sequence: CASSLGSGPEPGELFF.